Presented here are 7 T cell receptor beta chains from one specimen sequenced in a study of T cell responses to AZD1222 COVID-19 vaccine. Clones were sequenced by immunoSEQ multiplex PCR, and TCRdb holds only the in-frame ones, with some missing. Of 200,000 to 300,000 clones detected, 85% to 95% appear once; the ten largest clones hold 0.5% to 0.7%. The sample in question was peripheral blood, obtained on day 0 of AZD1222 vaccination. The receptors originated from an adult in good health.

Here the CDR3 reads CASSQGTGGYGYTF. The CDR3 DNA follows: TGCGCCAGCAGTCAGGGTACGGGCGGCTATGGCTACACCTTC. The V call is TRBV23-1, the J call TRBJ1-2, with no clear D. TRBV23-1 qualifies as an ORF whose function is uncertain. The CDR3 extends over 14 amino acids. V was trimmed by 3 bases and J by 4 bases, leaving 12 bases between them.

V is TRBV19 and J is TRBJ1-5; D might be TRBD1 (6 bases). Germline CDR1 is LNHDA and CDR2 is SQIVND (reference sequence). The CDR3 is 14 residues long. V lost 7 bases, J lost 6 bases, and 16 bases lay in between. For the CDR3, the DNA is TGTGCCAGTAAACCAGGGGTACCTAGTCAGCCCCAGCATTTT. Translation gives CASKPGVPSQPQHF.

V and J are TRBV5-5 and TRBJ1-2; no reliable D call. CDR3 length: 13 amino acids. Trimming stripped 0 bases from V and 5 bases from J, with 8 bases between. Germline V gene data show CDR1 as SGHKS and CDR2 as YYEKEE (reference sequence). CDR3 sequence reads: CASSLVREYGYTF. The CDR3, as DNA: TGTGCCAGCAGCTTGGTGAGGGAGTATGGCTACACCTTC.

This clone was counted once. This chain connects TRBV4-3 to TRBJ2-7; 9 bases are a match to TRBD1. V was pared by 8 bases and J by 6 bases, with 8 bases of the junction left unmatched. In germline, CDR1 is LGHNA, CDR2 YSLEER. The CDR3 extends over 13 amino acids. The CDR3 reads CASRDRDTGEQYF. DNA for the CDR3: TGCGCCAGCCGGGACAGGGATACCGGCGAGCAGTACTTC.

A single count supports this clone. The gene calls are TRBV28 and TRBJ2-3, with D maybe TRBD2 (5 bases). V shed 3 bases and J shed 2 bases, with 6 bases lying between them. There are 13 residues in the CDR3. Germline V gene sequence: CDR1 MDHEN, CDR2 SYDVKM. The CDR3: CASSLDFTDTQYF. CDR3 DNA sequence: TGTGCCAGCAGTTTGGACTTCACAGATACGCAGTATTTT.

This chain joins TRBV7-2 and TRBJ2-2, with D perhaps matching TRBD2 (6 bases). V lost 3 bases to trimming and J lost 8 bases, with 16 bases between them. Germline CDR1 reads SGHTA; CDR2 reads FQGNSA. The CDR3 loop spans 15 amino acids. The CDR3 DNA reads as TGTGCCAGCAGCTTCACACTACTAGCAACGGGGGAGCTGTTTTTT. Residues: CASSFTLLATGELFF.

This chain joins TRBV7-3 and TRBJ2-2; 7 bases fit TRBD2. CDR3 length equals 18 residues. The ends lost 1 base at V and 5 bases at J; junction bases unmatched: 13. Germline assignment: CDR1 SGHTA and CDR2 FQGTGA. CDR3 sequence reads: CASSLSSRDYSRTGELFF. CDR3 bases: TGTGCCAGCAGCTTAAGTTCCAGGGACTATTCGAGGACCGGGGAGCTGTTTTTT.